This TCR beta chain was recorded in a study of blood T cell repertoires in COVID-19. Background on the study: Samples came from the United States, Italy and Spain, spanning acute and convalescent COVID-19. PBMCs, B-cell-depleted T cells, or T cells provided the cDNA or gDNA that made up the material.

Authors' data handling: Using reference gene primer amplification, nucleated cell counts were estimated. Clones were read by immunoSEQ multiplex PCR, and TCRdb kept only the in-frame ones, dropping some. V, J and clone size are taken as reported in that table, and D and trimming were inferred from the DNA itself. The sample lists hundreds of thousands of clones, approximately 88% occurring once. V lost 2 bases and J lost 1; bases outside the gene matches: 6. The CDR3 contains 16 residues. Germline V gene data show CDR1 as ENHRY and CDR2 as SYGVKD. The specimen sequenced was peripheral blood. This receptor was obtained from a woman in her 30s who had recovered from COVID-19. The genes are TRBV10-3 and TRBJ2-7; 9 bases map to TRBD2. The CDR3 DNA reads TGTGCCATCAGTGAGGCGGCTAGCGGGGCTTCCTACGAGCAGTACTTC. Its protein product is CAISEAASGASYEQYF.